This entry features one T cell receptor beta chain sequence. What it recognizes is unknown. This record belongs to a study of beta chain features in type 1 diabetes. Across the whole study: No age, gender or cell yield differences were seen between patients and healthy donors. The samples had about 100,000,000 sorted cells examined in all.

TCRB transcripts that were expressed got sequenced, as all of the isolated RNA had been reverse transcribed. The method was immunoSEQ multiplex PCR; TCRdb's version includes in-frame clones alone and lacks a portion of them. Here the sample spans hundreds of thousands of clones, over 12% being singletons. Study results and limitations: Moderate yet significant TCRB CDR3 shortening was seen in Type 1 diabetes patients in all four CD4+ subsets.

The source material was naive CD4+ T cells from blood. The sequence was collected from a man aged 18 to 30 with type 1 diabetes.

The CDR3 is CASSPDRGSPGKLFF. The CDR3 coding sequence is TGTGCCAGCAGCCCGGACAGGGGGTCTCCTGGAAAACTGTTTTTT. This chain links TRBV27 with TRBJ1-4; TRBD1 aligns across 10 bases. Germline assignment: CDR1 MNHEY and CDR2 SMNVEV (reference sequence). Trimming took 6 bases from V and 10 from J; bases not matched to a gene: 11. The CDR3 length is 15 residues.